This T cell receptor (beta chain) was sequenced for a study of CD8+CD57+ T cells in acquired aplastic anemia. Sequencing was done on patients that had shown CD8+CD57+ cell expansion by flow cytometry. Blood samples were obtained from patients who had received no prior therapy. Findings and limits, study-wide: Patients versus controls showed no significant CD8+ Simpson's diversity difference. There were roughly 30 CD8+ CDR3 sequences that occurred in both patients and controls.

Notes on this clonotype: Its antigen is not identified.

Profiles of TCR beta VDJ and CDR3 were generated from a genomic DNA template. TCRdb re-derived calls from the reads in MiXCR, one entry per CDR3 protein. The sample holds under 500,000 distinct CDR3 sequences, around a third seen once. Sequenced material: sorted CD4+, CD8+, or CD8+CD57+ T cells (not recorded which) from PBMCs. This TCR was recovered from a human donor with aplastic anemia.

CDR3 region: CASRDRVGSQPQHF. As DNA, the CDR3 is TGTGCCAGCAGAGATCGGGTGGGGAGTCAGCCCCAGCATTTT. The gene calls are TRBV2 and TRBJ1-5; D is unresolved. Germline assignment: CDR1 SNHLY and CDR2 FYNNEI. V lost 6 bases and J lost 6, with 15 bases in between. The CDR3 loop spans 14 amino acids. Full variable domain (outside the CDR3, taken from reference TRBV2 and TRBJ1-5): EPEVTQTPSHQVTQMGQEVILRCVPISNHLYFYWYRQILGQKVEFLVSFYNNEISEKSEIFDDQFSVERPDGSNFTLKIRSTKLEDSAMYFCASRDRVGSQPQHFGDGTRLSIL.